This is a list of T cell receptor beta chains from one sample in a study of T-cell memory formation after mild COVID-19. TCRdb re-called the 5' RACE reads with MiXCR, one entry per CDR3 protein. The sample has 140,000 or so distinct CDR3 sequences; roughly 13% are singletons. Sequencing was carried out using PBMCs or a T cell subset sorted from them (not recorded which). These receptors came from an adult woman who had mild COVID-19 (a few samples of this study predate the infection). Cell type and time point are not known. Both conserved end residues are part of each CDR3. D genes are given only for firm matches. Size is stated for part of the rows, as once, few or many counts, or as a class when the clone is expanded.

CDR3 DNA: TGCGCCAGCAGCTCGGCCCGGGATAACTACAATGAGCAGTTCTTC; CDR3 protein: CASSSARDNYNEQFF; V gene: TRBV5-1; clone size: few; J gene: TRBJ2-1; D gene: NA
CDR3 DNA: TGTGCCAGCAGCTCGAACCAGGGAGCCGAGCAGTACTTC; CDR3 protein: CASSSNQGAEQYF; V gene: TRBV5-6; clone size: NA; J gene: TRBJ2-7; D gene: NA
CDR3 DNA: TGCAGCCCACAGTATGAGGGGCTGGCTGAAGCTTTCTTT; CDR3 protein: CSPQYEGLAEAFF; V gene: TRBV20-1; clone size: NA; J gene: TRBJ1-1; D gene: NA
CDR3 DNA: TGTGCCAGCAGCTCTACCGGGACTAGCGGGTATTACGAGCAGTACTTC; CDR3 protein: CASSSTGTSGYYEQYF; V gene: TRBV7-8; clone size: many; J gene: TRBJ2-7; D gene: TRBD2
CDR3 DNA: TGCGCCAGCAGCCAACGAACTAGCGGGGCGGAGACCCAGTACTTC; CDR3 protein: CASSQRTSGAETQYF; V gene: TRBV4-1; clone size: few; J gene: TRBJ2-5; D gene: TRBD2
CDR3 DNA: TGTGCCAGCAGCATGGGACCGGGACACTTAAATCAGCCCCAGCATTTT; CDR3 protein: CASSMGPGHLNQPQHF; V gene: TRBV5-5; clone size: NA; J gene: TRBJ1-5; D gene: NA
CDR3 DNA: TGCAGCGTTGAAGGGACTAGCGGGGGTGCCTACGAGCAGTACTTC; CDR3 protein: CSVEGTSGGAYEQYF; V gene: TRBV29-1; clone size: NA; J gene: TRBJ2-7; D gene: TRBD2
CDR3 DNA: TGTGCCAGCAGCCCCCCCGTGCGGGGATTTGCCGGGGAGCTGTTTTTT; CDR3 protein: CASSPPVRGFAGELFF; V gene: TRBV9; clone size: NA; J gene: TRBJ2-2; D gene: NA
CDR3 DNA: TGCAGTGCTAGAACGGACAGGGTTCCTGGCTACACCTTC; CDR3 protein: CSARTDRVPGYTF; V gene: TRBV20-1; clone size: NA; J gene: TRBJ1-2; D gene: TRBD1
CDR3 DNA: TGTGCCAGTAGTGGGACAGGGGAAGCTTTCTTT; CDR3 protein: CASSGTGEAFF; V gene: TRBV19; clone size: NA; J gene: TRBJ1-1; D gene: TRBD1
CDR3 DNA: TGCAGTGCTTCCCGAACGGCGGGAGTTTCCTACGAGCAGTACTTC; CDR3 protein: CSASRTAGVSYEQYF; V gene: TRBV20-1; clone size: few; J gene: TRBJ2-7; D gene: TRBD2
CDR3 DNA: TGTGCCACCAGTGACCTGCGGACAGACTACACCGGGGAGCTGTTTTTT; CDR3 protein: CATSDLRTDYTGELFF; V gene: TRBV24-1; clone size: NA; J gene: TRBJ2-2; D gene: NA
CDR3 DNA: TGTGCCAGCAGCTTAATAGGGGAAACGAACACCGGGGAGCTGTTTTTT; CDR3 protein: CASSLIGETNTGELFF; V gene: TRBV7-3; clone size: NA; J gene: TRBJ2-2; D gene: NA
CDR3 DNA: TGCGCCAGCAGCCAAGATACAGCCACCTACGAGCAGTACTTC; CDR3 protein: CASSQDTATYEQYF; V gene: TRBV4-3; clone size: NA; J gene: TRBJ2-7; D gene: NA
CDR3 DNA: TGTGCCAGCAGCCCATTCATGAACACTGAAGCTTTCTTT; CDR3 protein: CASSPFMNTEAFF; V gene: TRBV3-1; clone size: many; J gene: TRBJ1-1; D gene: NA
CDR3 DNA: TGTGCCAGCAAAGCCTTAGGGACAGGGGGCAATGAGCAGTTCTTC; CDR3 protein: CASKALGTGGNEQFF; V gene: TRBV7-9; clone size: few; J gene: TRBJ2-1; D gene: TRBD1
CDR3 DNA: TGTGCCAGCAGTCCTTACAGTTCCGCGAACACCGGGGAGCTGTTTTTT; CDR3 protein: CASSPYSSANTGELFF; V gene: TRBV12-3/TRBV12-4; clone size: few; J gene: TRBJ2-2; D gene: NA
CDR3 DNA: TGTGCCAGCAGTGACTACTTTGAGCAGTTCTTC; CDR3 protein: CASSDYFEQFF; V gene: TRBV7-9; clone size: many; J gene: TRBJ2-1; D gene: NA
CDR3 DNA: TGTGCCAGTAGCGGAAGCGGAACCTACGAGCAGTACTTC; CDR3 protein: CASSGSGTYEQYF; V gene: TRBV19; clone size: NA; J gene: TRBJ2-7; D gene: NA
CDR3 DNA: TGCAGTGCTAGAGAGAACACTGAAGCTTTCTTT; CDR3 protein: CSARENTEAFF; V gene: TRBV20-1; clone size: few; J gene: TRBJ1-1; D gene: NA
CDR3 DNA: TGTGCCAGCAGCGCCCGGACTAGCGGAACAGATACGCAGTATTTT; CDR3 protein: CASSARTSGTDTQYF; V gene: TRBV5-4; clone size: NA; J gene: TRBJ2-3; D gene: TRBD2
CDR3 DNA: TGTGCCAGCAGCCCGCGACGACTAGCTGGGGCCCACTTGAACGAGCAGTACTTC; CDR3 protein: CASSPRRLAGAHLNEQYF; V gene: TRBV7-3; clone size: few; J gene: TRBJ2-7; D gene: TRBD2
CDR3 DNA: TGTGCCACCTCTTCCCGGGGGCAAGGAAGTGACACCGGGGAGCTGTTTTTT; CDR3 protein: CATSSRGQGSDTGELFF; V gene: TRBV25-1; clone size: NA; J gene: TRBJ2-2; D gene: NA
CDR3 DNA: TGTGCCAGCAGCCAAGTCAGGGACTCCTACGAGCAGTACTTC; CDR3 protein: CASSQVRDSYEQYF; V gene: TRBV4-2; clone size: NA; J gene: TRBJ2-7; D gene: NA
CDR3 DNA: TGCGCCAGCAAGTTGCTCGGTTGGACTAGCCAAGAGACCCAGTACTTC; CDR3 protein: CASKLLGWTSQETQYF; V gene: TRBV5-1; clone size: many; J gene: TRBJ2-5; D gene: TRBD2
CDR3 DNA: TGTGCCAGTAGTCCATGGATGAACACTGAAGCTTTCTTT; CDR3 protein: CASSPWMNTEAFF; V gene: TRBV19; clone size: few; J gene: TRBJ1-1; D gene: NA
CDR3 DNA: TGTGCCACCAGTGATCCTCGACAGGGGAGTCTCAATCAGCCCCAGCATTTT; CDR3 protein: CATSDPRQGSLNQPQHF; V gene: TRBV24-1; clone size: NA; J gene: TRBJ1-5; D gene: TRBD1
CDR3 DNA: TGTGCCAGCAGCCGACTAGCGGGGGGAGGGTACGAGCAGTACTTC; CDR3 protein: CASSRLAGGGYEQYF; V gene: TRBV7-6; clone size: NA; J gene: TRBJ2-7; D gene: TRBD2
CDR3 DNA: TGTGCCTGGAGTGGTAGGGAGGATGACGGGGATACGCAGTATTTT; CDR3 protein: CAWSGREDDGDTQYF; V gene: TRBV30; clone size: NA; J gene: TRBJ2-3; D gene: NA
CDR3 DNA: TGTGCCACCGCCGGGGGGGAGGGCCCCCTTAACACAGATACGCAGTATTTT; CDR3 protein: CATAGGEGPLNTDTQYF; V gene: TRBV19; clone size: many; J gene: TRBJ2-3; D gene: TRBD2
CDR3 DNA: TGCGCCAGCAGCCCCCGATTGACAGGGGGGAACACTGAAGCTTTCTTT; CDR3 protein: CASSPRLTGGNTEAFF; V gene: TRBV4-3; clone size: NA; J gene: TRBJ1-1; D gene: TRBD1
CDR3 DNA: TGTGCCAGCAGGTCCCGACGGGAAGCTTTCTTT; CDR3 protein: CASRSRREAFF; V gene: TRBV5-6; clone size: NA; J gene: TRBJ1-1; D gene: NA
CDR3 DNA: TGTGCCAGCAGTTCTAGACCAAGCGGGGGCCTCTCCTACGAGCAGTACTTC; CDR3 protein: CASSSRPSGGLSYEQYF; V gene: TRBV12-3/TRBV12-4; clone size: few; J gene: TRBJ2-7; D gene: TRBD2
CDR3 DNA: TGTGCCACCAGTGAGACAAGAAACAATGAGCAGTTCTTC; CDR3 protein: CATSETRNNEQFF; V gene: TRBV24-1; clone size: few; J gene: TRBJ2-1; D gene: NA
CDR3 DNA: TGTGCCAGCAGTTTGACCGGGACAGACTCCTACGAGCAGTACTTC; CDR3 protein: CASSLTGTDSYEQYF; V gene: TRBV27; clone size: few; J gene: TRBJ2-7; D gene: TRBD1
CDR3 DNA: TGTGCCAGCAGCGAGACTAGCGTTCGGGGGGAGACCCAGTACTTC; CDR3 protein: CASSETSVRGETQYF; V gene: TRBV9; clone size: NA; J gene: TRBJ2-5; D gene: TRBD2
CDR3 DNA: TGTGCCAGCAGCTTTTCCAGGGACTACGAGCAGTACTTC; CDR3 protein: CASSFSRDYEQYF; V gene: TRBV7-6; clone size: many; J gene: TRBJ2-7; D gene: NA
CDR3 DNA: TGTGCCAGCAGTGAAAAGGTTTGGACAGGGGGTCGTGGGGATACGCAGTATTTT; CDR3 protein: CASSEKVWTGGRGDTQYF; V gene: TRBV2; clone size: NA; J gene: TRBJ2-3; D gene: TRBD1
CDR3 DNA: TGTGCCACCAGTGATTTGACGGGGGGCGGCACAGATACGCAGTATTTT; CDR3 protein: CATSDLTGGGTDTQYF; V gene: TRBV24-1; clone size: NA; J gene: TRBJ2-3; D gene: NA
CDR3 DNA: TGTGCCACCAGCAGAGAAAGGGGGCTAAGCAATCAGCCCCAGCATTTT; CDR3 protein: CATSRERGLSNQPQHF; V gene: TRBV15; clone size: few; J gene: TRBJ1-5; D gene: TRBD1
CDR3 DNA: TGCGCCAGCAGCTCCCCCCAAGCCGGGGAGCTGTTTTTT; CDR3 protein: CASSSPQAGELFF; V gene: TRBV4-1; clone size: many; J gene: TRBJ2-2; D gene: NA
CDR3 DNA: TGTGCCAGCAGTCTTGGGGTAGCGGGCACAGATACGCAGTATTTT; CDR3 protein: CASSLGVAGTDTQYF; V gene: TRBV27; clone size: NA; J gene: TRBJ2-3; D gene: NA
CDR3 DNA: TGCAGCGTTGAGATGGGGGGCTACGAGCAGTACTTC; CDR3 protein: CSVEMGGYEQYF; V gene: TRBV29-1; clone size: few; J gene: TRBJ2-7; D gene: NA
CDR3 DNA: TGCAGCGGTACAGGGTCCTCCTACAATGAGCAGTTCTTC; CDR3 protein: CSGTGSSYNEQFF; V gene: TRBV29-1; clone size: NA; J gene: TRBJ2-1; D gene: NA
CDR3 DNA: TGTGCCAGCAGGCACCCAGGCTTTGAGCAGTTCTTC; CDR3 protein: CASRHPGFEQFF; V gene: TRBV2; clone size: few; J gene: TRBJ2-1; D gene: NA